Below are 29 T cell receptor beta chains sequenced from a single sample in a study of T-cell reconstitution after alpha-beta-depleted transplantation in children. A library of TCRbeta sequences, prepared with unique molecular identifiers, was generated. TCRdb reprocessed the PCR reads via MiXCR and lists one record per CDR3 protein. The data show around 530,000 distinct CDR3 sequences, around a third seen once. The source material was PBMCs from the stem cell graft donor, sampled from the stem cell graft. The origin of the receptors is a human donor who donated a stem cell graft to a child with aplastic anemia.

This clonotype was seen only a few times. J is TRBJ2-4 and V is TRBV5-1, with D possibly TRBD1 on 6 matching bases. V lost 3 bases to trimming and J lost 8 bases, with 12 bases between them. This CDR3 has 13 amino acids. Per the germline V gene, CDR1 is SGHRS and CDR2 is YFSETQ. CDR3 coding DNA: TGCGCCAGCAGCTCGAAAAACAGGGACATTCAGTACTTC. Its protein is CASSSKNRDIQYF. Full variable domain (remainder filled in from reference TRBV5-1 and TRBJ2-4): KAGVTQTPRYLIKTRGQQVTLSCSPISGHRSVSWYQQTPGQGLQFLFEYFSETQRNKGNFPGRFSGRQFSNSRSEMNVSTLELGDSALYLCASSSKNRDIQYFGAGTRLSVL.

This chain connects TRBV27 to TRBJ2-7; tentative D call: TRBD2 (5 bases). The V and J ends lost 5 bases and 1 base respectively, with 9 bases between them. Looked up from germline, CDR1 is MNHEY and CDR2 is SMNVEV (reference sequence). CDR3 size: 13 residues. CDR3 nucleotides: TGTGCCAGCAGTCCCGGGATTTCCTACGAGCAGTACTTC. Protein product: CASSPGISYEQYF.

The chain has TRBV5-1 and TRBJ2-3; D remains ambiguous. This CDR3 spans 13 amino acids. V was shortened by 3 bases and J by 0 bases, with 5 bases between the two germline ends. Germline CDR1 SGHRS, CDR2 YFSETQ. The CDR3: CASSSKSTDTQYF. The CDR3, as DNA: TGCGCCAGCAGCTCCAAAAGCACAGATACGCAGTATTTT.

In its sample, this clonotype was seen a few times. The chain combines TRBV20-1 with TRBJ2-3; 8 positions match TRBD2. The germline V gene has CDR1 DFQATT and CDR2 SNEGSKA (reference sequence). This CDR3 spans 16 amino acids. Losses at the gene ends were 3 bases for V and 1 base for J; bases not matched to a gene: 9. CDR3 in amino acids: CSASRPPSGRTDTQYF. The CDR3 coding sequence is TGCAGTGCTAGTAGGCCCCCTAGCGGGCGCACAGATACGCAGTATTTT.

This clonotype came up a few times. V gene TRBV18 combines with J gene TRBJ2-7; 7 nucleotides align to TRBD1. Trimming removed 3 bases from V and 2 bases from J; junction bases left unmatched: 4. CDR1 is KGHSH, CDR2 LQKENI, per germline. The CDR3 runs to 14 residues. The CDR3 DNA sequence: TGTGCCAGCTCACCGACGGGACAGCCCTACGAGCAGTACTTC. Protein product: CASSPTGQPYEQYF.

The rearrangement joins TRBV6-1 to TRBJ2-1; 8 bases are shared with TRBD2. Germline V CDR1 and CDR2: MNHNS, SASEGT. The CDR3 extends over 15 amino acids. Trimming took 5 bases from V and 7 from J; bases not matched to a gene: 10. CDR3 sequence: CASSPSGLAGNEQFF. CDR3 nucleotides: TGTGCCAGCAGTCCCAGCGGACTAGCAGGGAATGAGCAGTTCTTC.

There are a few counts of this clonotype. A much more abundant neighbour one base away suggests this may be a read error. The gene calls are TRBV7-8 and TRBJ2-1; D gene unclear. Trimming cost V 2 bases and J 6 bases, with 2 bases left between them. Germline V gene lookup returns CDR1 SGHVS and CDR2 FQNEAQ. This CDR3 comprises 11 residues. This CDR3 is CASSLINEQFF. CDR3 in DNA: TGTGCCAGCAGCTTAATCAATGAGCAGTTCTTC.

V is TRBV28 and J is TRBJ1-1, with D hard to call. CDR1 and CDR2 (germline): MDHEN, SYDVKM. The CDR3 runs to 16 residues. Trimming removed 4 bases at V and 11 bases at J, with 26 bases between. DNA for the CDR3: TGTGCCAGCAGTTCCCCGCGGGGAACTTTTATACTTTCGGCTTTCTTT. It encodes CASSSPRGTFILSAFF.

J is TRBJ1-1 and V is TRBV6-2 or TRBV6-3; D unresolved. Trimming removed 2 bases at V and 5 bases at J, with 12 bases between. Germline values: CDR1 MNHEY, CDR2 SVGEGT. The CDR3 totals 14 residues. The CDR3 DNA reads TGTGCCAGCAGTTACGCTGGGGAGGCGACTGAAGCTTTCTTT. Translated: CASSYAGEATEAFF.

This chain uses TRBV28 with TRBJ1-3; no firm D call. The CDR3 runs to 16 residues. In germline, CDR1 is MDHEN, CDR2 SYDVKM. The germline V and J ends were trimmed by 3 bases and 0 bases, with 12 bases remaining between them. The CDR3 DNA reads TGTGCCAGCAGTTTTGGAGAGGTCGGCTCTGGAAACACCATATATTTT. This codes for CASSFGEVGSGNTIYF.

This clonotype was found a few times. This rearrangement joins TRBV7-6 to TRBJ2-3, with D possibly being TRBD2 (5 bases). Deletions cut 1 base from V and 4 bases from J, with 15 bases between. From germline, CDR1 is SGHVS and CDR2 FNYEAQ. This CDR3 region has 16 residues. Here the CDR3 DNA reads TGTGCCAGCAGCTTAGATCTTCGGTCTAGCCCAGATACGCAGTATTTT. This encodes CASSLDLRSSPDTQYF.

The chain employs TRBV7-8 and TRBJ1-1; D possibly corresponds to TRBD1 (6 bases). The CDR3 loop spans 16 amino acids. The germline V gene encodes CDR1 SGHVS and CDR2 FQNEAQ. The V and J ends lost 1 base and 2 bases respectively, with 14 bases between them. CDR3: CASSLVEGDINTEAFF. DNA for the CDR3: TGTGCCAGCAGCTTAGTCGAGGGGGATATCAACACTGAAGCTTTCTTT.

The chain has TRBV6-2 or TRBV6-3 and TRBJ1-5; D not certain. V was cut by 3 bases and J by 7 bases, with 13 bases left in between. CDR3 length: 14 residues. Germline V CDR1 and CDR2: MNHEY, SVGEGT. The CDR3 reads CASSYSAGGQPQHF. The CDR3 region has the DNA TGTGCCAGCAGTTATAGCGCAGGCGGGCAGCCCCAGCATTTT.

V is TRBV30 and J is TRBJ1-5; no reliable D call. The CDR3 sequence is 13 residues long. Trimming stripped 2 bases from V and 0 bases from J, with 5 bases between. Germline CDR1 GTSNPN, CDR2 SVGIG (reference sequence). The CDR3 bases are TGTGCCTGGAGTCGGAGTAGCAATCAGCCCCAGCATTTT. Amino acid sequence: CAWSRSSNQPQHF.

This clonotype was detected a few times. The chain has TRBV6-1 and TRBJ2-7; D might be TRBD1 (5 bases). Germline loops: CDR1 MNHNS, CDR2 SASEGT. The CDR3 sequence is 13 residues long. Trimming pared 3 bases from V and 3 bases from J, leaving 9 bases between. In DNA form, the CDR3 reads TGTGCCAGCAGTGAGCAACAGGTCTACGAGCAGTACGTC. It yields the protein CASSEQQVYEQYV.

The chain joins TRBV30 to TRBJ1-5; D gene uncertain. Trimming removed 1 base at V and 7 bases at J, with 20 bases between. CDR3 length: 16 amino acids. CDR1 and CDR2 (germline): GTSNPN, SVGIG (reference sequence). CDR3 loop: CAWSGGGFGPGQPQHF. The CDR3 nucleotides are TGTGCCTGGAGTGGGGGTGGGTTCGGGCCGGGACAGCCCCAGCATTTT.

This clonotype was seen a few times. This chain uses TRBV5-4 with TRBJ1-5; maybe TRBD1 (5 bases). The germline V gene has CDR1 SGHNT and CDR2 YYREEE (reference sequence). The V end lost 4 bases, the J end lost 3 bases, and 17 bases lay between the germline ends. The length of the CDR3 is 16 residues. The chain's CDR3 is CASSPGGPRDNQPQHF. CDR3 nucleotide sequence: TGTGCCAGCAGCCCTGGAGGGCCCAGGGACAATCAGCCCCAGCATTTT.

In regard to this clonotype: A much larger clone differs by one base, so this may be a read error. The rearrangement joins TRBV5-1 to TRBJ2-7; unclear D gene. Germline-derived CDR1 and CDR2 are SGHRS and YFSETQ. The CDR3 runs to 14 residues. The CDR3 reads CAGSLQNLPYEQYF. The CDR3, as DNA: TGCGCCGGCAGCTTACAGAATTTACCCTACGAGCAGTACTTC. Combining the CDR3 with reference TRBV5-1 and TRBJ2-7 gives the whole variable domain KAGVTQTPRYLIKTRGQQVTLSCSPISGHRSVSWYQQTPGQGLQFLFEYFSETQRNKGNFPGRFSGRQFSNSRSEMNVSTLELGDSALYLCAGSLQNLPYEQYFGPGTRLTVT.

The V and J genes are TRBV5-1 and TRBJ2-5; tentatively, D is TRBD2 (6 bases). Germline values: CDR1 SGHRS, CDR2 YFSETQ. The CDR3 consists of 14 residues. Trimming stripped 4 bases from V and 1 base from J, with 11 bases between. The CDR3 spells CASSGAGPQETQYF. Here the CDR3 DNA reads TGCGCCAGCAGCGGGGCGGGGCCCCAAGAGACCCAGTACTTC.

CDR3: CASSLPPGQKNEKLFF. Here the CDR3 DNA reads TGTGCCAGCAGCTTACCTCCCGGACAGAAAAATGAAAAACTGTTTTTT. This chain uses TRBV7-2 with TRBJ1-4; a weak D match, TRBD1 (6 bases). With 2 bases removed from V and 5 bases from J, the gap between germline ends came to 15 bases. The CDR3 has 16 amino acids. In germline, CDR1 is SGHTA, CDR2 FQGNSA.

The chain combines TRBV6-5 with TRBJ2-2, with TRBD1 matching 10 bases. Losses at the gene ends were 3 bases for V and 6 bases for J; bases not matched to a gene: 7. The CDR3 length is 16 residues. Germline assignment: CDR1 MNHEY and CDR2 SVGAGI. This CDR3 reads CASSYRTGGISGELFF. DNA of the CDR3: TGTGCCAGCAGTTATAGGACAGGGGGGATTTCCGGGGAGCTGTTTTTT.

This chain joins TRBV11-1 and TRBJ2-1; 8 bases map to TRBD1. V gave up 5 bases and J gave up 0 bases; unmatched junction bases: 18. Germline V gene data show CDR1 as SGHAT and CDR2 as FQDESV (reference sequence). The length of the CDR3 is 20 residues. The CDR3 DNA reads TGTGCCAGCAGCCCCGGTCTGGGACAGGAACTTGCCTACTCCTACAATGAGCAGTTCTTC. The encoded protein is CASSPGLGQELAYSYNEQFF.

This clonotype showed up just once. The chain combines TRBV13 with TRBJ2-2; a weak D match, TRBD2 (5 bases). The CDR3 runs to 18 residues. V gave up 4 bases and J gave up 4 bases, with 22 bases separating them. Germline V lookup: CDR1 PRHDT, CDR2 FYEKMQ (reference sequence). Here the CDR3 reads CASSSTTYRGMGTGELFF. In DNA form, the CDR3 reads TGTGCCAGCAGCTCAACCACTTACCGGGGTATGGGCACCGGGGAGCTGTTTTTT.

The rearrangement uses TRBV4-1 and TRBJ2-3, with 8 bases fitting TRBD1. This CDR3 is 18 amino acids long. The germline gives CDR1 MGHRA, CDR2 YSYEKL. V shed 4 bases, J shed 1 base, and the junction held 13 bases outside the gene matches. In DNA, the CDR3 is TGCGCCAGCAGCCTACAGGACAGGGCCGGGTGGGGCACAGATACGCAGTATTTT. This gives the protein CASSLQDRAGWGTDTQYF.

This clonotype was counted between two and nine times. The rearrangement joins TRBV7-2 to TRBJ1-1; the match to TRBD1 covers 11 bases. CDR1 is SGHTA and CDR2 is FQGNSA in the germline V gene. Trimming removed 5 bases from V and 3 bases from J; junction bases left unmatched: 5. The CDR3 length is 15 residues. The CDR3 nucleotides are TGTGCCAGCAGCCCGGGGGACAGGGGGGACACTGAAGCTTTCTTT. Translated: CASSPGDRGDTEAFF.

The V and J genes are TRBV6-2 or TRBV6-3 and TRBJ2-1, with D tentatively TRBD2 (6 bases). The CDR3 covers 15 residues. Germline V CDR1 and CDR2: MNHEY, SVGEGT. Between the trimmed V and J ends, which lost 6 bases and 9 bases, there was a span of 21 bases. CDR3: CASSSGTGGSGEQFF. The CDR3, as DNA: TGTGCCAGCAGCTCCGGGACCGGAGGGTCCGGTGAGCAGTTCTTC.

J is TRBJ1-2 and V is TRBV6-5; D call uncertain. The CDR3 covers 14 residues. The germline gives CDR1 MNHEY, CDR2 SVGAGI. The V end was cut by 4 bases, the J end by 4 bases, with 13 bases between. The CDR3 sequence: CASSSVKRTYGYTF. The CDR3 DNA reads TGTGCCAGCAGTTCCGTGAAGAGGACCTATGGCTACACCTTC.

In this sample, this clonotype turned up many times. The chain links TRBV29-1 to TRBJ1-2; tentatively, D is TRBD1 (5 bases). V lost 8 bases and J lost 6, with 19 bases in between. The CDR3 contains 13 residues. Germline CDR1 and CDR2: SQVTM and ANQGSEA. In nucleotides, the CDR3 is TGCAGCACCACTCGGGGGGTCATAGATGGCTACACCTTC. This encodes CSTTRGVIDGYTF. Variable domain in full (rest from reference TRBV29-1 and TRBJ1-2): SAVISQKPSRDICQRGTSLTIQCQVDSQVTMMFWYRQQPGQSLTLIATANQGSEATYESGFVIDKFPISRPNLTFSTLTVSNMSPEDSSIYLCSTTRGVIDGYTFGSGTRLTVV.

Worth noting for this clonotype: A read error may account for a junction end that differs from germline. For the CDR3, the DNA is TGTGCCAGCACCGGGACAGGCTCCTACAATGGGCAGTTCTTC. It encodes CASTGTGSYNGQFF. V and J are TRBV11-2 and TRBJ2-1, with 8 bases lining up with TRBD1. The CDR3 is 14 residues long. Germline CDR1 and CDR2: SGHAT and FQNNGV.